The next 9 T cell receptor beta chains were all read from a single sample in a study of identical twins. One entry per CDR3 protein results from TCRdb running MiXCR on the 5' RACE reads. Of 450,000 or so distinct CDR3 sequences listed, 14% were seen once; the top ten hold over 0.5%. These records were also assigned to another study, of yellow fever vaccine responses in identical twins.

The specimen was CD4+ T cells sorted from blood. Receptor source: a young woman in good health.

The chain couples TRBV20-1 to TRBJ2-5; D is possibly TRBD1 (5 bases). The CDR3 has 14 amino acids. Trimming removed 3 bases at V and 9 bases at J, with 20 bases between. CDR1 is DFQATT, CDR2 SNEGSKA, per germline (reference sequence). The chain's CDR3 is CSASADRPKRSQYF. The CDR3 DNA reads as TGCAGTGCTAGTGCCGACAGACCCAAGAGGTCCCAGTACTTC.

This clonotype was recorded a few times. The CDR3 protein is CAISSRGDNEQFF. DNA of the CDR3: TGTGCCATCAGTTCACGCGGGGACAATGAGCAGTTCTTC. The chain links TRBV10-3 to TRBJ2-1; D might be TRBD2 (6 bases). Germline lookup yields CDR1 ENHRY and CDR2 SYGVKD. The CDR3 has 13 residues. The V and J ends lost 5 bases and 5 bases respectively, with 10 bases between them.

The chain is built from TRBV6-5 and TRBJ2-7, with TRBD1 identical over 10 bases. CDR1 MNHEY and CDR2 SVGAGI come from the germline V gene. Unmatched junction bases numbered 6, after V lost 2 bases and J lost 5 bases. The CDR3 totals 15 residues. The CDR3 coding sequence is TGTGCCAGCAGTTACCCGGGACAGGGGTCCAACGAGCAGTACTTC. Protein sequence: CASSYPGQGSNEQYF.

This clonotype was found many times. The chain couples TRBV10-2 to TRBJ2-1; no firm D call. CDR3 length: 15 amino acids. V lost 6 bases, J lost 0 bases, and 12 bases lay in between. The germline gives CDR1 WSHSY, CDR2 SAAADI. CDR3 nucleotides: TGCGCCAGCAGGTTGTCCCGGAGCTCCTACAATGAGCAGTTCTTC. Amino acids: CASRLSRSSYNEQFF.

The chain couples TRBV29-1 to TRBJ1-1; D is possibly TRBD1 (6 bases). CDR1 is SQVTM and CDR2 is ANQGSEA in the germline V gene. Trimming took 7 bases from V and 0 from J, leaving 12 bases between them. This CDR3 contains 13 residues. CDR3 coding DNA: TGCAGCGCCGAGAGGGGGATGAACACTGAAGCTTTCTTT. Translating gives CSAERGMNTEAFF.

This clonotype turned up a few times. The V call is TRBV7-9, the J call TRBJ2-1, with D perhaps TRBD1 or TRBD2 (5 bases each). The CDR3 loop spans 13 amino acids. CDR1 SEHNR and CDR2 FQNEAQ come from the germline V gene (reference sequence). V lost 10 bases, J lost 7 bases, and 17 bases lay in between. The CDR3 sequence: CAIQGVPLNEQFF. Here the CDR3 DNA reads TGTGCCATTCAGGGAGTACCGTTGAATGAGCAGTTCTTC.

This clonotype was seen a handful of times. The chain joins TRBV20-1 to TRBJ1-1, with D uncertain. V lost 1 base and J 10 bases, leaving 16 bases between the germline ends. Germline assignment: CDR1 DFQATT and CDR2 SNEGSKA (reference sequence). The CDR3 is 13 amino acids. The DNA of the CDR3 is TGCAGTGCTAGAGTTGCAGGCGGGGTGGGAGCTTTCTTT. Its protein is CSARVAGGVGAFF.

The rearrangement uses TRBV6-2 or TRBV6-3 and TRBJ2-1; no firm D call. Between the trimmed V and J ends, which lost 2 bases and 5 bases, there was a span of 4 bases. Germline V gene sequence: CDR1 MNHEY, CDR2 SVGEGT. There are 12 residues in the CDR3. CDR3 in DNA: TGTGCCAGCAGTTACATGGACAATGAGCAGTTCTTC. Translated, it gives CASSYMDNEQFF.

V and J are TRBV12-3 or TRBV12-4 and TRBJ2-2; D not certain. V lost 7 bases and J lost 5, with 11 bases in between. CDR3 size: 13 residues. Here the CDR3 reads CASTSDGTGELFF. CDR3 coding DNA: TGTGCCAGCACCTCTGACGGTACCGGGGAGCTGTTTTTT.